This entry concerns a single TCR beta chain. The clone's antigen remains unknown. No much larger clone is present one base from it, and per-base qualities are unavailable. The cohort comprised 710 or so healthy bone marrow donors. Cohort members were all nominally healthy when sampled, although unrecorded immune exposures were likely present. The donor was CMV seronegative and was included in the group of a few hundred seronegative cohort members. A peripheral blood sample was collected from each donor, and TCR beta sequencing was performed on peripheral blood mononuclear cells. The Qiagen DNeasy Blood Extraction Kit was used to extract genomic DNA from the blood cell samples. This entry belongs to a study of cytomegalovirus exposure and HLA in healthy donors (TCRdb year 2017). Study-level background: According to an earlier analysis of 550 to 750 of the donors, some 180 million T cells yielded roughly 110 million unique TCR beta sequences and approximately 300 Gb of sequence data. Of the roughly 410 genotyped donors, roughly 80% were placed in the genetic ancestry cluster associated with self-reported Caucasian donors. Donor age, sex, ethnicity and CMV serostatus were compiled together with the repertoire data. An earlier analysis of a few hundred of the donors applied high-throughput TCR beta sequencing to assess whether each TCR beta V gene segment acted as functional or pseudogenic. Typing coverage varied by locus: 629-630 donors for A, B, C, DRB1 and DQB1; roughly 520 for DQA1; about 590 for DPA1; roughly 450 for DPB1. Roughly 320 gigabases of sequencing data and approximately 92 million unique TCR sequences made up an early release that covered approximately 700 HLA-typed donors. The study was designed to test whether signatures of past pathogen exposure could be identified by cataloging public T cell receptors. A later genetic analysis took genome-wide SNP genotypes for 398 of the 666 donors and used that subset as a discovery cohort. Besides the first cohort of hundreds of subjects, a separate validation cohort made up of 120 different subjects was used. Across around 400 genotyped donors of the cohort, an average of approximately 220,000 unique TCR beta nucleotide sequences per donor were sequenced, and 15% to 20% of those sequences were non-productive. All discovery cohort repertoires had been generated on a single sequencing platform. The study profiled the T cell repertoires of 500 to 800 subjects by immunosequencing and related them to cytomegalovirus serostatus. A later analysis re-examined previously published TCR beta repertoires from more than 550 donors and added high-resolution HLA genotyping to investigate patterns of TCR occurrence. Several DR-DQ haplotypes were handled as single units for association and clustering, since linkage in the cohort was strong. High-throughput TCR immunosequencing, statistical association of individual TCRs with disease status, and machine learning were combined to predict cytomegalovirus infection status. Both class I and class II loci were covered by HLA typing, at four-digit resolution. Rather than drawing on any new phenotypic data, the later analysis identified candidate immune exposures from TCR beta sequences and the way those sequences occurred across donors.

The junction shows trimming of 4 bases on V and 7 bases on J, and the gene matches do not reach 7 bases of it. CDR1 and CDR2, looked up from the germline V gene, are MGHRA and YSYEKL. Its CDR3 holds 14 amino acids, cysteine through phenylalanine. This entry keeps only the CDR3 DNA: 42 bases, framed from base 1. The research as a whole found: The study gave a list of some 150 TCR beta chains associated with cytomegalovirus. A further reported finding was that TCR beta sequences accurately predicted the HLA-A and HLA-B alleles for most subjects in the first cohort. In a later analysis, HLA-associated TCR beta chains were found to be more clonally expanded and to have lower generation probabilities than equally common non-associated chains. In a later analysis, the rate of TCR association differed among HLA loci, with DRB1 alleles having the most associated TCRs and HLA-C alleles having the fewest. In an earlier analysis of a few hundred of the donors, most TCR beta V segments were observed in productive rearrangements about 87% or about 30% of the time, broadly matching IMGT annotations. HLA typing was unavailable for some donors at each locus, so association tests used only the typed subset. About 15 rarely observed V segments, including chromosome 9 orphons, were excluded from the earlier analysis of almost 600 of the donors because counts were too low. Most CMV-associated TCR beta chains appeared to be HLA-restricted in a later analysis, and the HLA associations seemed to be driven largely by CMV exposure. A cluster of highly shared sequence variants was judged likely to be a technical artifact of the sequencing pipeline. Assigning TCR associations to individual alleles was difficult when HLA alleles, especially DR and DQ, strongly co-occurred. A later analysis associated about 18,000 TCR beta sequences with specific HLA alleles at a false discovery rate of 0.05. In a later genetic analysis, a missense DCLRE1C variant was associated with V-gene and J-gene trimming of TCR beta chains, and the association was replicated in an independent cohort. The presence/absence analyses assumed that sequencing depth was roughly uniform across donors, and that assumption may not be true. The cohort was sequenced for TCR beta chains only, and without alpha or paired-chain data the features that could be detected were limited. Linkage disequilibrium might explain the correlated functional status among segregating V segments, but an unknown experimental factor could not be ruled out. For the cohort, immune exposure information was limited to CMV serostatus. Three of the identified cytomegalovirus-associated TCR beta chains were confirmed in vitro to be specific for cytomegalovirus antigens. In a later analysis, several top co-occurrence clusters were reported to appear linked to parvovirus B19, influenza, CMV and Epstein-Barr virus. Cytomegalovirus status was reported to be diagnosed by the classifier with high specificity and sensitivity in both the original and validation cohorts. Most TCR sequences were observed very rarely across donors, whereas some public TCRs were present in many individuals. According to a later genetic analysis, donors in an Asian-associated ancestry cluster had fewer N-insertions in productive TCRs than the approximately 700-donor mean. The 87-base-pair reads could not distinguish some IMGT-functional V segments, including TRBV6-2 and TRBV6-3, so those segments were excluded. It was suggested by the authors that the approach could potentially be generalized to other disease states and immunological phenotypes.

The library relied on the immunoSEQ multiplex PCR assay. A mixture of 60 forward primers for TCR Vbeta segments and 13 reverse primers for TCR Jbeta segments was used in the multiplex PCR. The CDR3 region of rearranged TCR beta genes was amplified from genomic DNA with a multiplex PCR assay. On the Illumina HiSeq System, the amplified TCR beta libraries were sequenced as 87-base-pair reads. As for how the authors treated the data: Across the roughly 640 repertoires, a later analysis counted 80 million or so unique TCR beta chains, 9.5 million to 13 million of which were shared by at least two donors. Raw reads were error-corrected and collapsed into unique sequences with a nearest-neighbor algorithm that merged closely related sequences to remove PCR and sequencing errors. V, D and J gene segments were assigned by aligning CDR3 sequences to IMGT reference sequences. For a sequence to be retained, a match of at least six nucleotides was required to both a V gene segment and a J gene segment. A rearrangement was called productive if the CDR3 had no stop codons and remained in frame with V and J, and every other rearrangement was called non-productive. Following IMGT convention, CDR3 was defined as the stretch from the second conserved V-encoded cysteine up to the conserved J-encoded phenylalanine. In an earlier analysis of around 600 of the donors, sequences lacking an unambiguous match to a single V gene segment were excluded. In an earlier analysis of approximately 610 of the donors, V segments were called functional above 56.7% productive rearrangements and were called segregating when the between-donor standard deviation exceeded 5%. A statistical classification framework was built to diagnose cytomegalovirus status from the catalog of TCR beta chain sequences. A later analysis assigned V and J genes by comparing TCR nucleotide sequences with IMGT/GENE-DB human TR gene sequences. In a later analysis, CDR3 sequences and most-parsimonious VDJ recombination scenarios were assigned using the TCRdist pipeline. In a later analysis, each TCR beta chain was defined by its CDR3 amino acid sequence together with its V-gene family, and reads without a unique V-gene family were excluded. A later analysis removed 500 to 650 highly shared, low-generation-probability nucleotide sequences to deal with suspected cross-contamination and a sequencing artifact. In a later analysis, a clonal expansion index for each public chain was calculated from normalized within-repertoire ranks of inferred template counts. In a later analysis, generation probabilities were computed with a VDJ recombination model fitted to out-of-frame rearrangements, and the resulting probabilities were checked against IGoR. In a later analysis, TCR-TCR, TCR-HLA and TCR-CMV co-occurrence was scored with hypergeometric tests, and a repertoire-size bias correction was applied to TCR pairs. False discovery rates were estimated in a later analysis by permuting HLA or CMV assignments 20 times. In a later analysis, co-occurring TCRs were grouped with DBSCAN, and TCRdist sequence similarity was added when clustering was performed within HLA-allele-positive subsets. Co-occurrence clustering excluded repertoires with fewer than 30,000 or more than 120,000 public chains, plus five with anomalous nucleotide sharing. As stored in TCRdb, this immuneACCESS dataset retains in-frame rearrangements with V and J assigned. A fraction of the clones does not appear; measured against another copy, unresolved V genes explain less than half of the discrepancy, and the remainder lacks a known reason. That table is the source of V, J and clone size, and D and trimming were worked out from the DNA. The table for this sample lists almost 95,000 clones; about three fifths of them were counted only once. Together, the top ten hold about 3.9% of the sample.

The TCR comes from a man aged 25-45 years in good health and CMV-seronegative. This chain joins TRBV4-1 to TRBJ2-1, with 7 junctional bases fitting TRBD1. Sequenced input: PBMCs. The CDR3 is CASSLRDSNNEQFF. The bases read TGCGCCAGCAGCCTTCGGGACAGTAATAATGAGCAGTTCTTC.